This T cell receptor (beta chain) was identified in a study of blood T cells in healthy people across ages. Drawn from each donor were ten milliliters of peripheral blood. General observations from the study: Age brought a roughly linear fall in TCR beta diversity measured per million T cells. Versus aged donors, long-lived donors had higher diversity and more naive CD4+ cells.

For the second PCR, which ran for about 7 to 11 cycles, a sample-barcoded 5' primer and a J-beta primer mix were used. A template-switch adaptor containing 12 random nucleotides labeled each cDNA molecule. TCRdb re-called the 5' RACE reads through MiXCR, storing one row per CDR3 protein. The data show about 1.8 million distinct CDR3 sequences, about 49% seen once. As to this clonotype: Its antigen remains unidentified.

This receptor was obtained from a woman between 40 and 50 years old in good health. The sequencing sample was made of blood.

The CDR3: CASSEPGVPNYGYTF. The CDR3 DNA reads as TGTGCCAGCAGTGAACCGGGGGTACCTAACTATGGCTACACCTTC. This chain connects TRBV25-1 to TRBJ1-2; weak D call: TRBD1 (5 bases). This CDR3 has 15 residues. Germline V gene data show CDR1 as MGHDK and CDR2 as SYGVNS. V gave up 2 bases and J gave up 0 bases, with 10 bases separating them.